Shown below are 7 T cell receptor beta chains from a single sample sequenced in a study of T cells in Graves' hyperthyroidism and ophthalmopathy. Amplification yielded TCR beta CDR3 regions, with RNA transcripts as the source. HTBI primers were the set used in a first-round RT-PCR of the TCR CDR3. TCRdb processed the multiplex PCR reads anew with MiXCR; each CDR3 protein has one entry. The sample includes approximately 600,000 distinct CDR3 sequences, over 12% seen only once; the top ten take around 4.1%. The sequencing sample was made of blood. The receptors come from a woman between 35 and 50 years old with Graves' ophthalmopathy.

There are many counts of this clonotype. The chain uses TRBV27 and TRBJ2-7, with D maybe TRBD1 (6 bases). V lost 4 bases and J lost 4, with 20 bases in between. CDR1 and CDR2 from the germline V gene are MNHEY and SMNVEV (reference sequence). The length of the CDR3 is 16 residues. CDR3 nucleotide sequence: TGTGCCAGCAGTTCCGACACAGGGTTGGGTAATTACGAGCAGTACTTC. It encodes CASSSDTGLGNYEQYF.

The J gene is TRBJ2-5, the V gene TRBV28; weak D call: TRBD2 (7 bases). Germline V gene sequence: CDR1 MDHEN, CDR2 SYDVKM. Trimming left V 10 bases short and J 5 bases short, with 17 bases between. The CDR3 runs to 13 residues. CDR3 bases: TGTGCCATCGAGGGGGGGGCCCGTGAGACCCAGTACTTC. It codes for CAIEGGARETQYF.

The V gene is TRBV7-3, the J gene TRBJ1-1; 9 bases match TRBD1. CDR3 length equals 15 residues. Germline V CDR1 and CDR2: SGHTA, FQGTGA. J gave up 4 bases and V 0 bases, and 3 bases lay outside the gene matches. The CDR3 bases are TGTGCCAGCAGCTTAACGAGGGACAGGGCCACTGAAGCTTTCTTT. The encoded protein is CASSLTRDRATEAFF.

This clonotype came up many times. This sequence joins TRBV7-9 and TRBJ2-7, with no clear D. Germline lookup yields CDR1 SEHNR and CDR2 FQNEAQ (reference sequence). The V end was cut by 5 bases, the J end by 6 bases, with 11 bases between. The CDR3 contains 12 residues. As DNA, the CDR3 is TGTGCCAGCAGCCATCCCACCACCGAGCAGTACTTC. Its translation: CASSHPTTEQYF. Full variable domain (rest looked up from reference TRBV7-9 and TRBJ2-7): DTGVSQNPRHKITKRGQNVTFRCDPISEHNRLYWYRQTLGQGPEFLTYFQNEAQLEKSRLLSDRFSAERPKGSFSTLEIQRTEQGDSAMYLCASSHPTTEQYFGPGTRLTVT.

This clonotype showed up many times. Written as DNA, the CDR3 is TGTGCCAGCTCGAGAAGACTAGCGGGTAACAAAAACATTCAGTACTTC. Translation gives CASSRRLAGNKNIQYF. This chain connects TRBV5-8 to TRBJ2-4; 10 bases fit TRBD2. The CDR3 is 16 residues long. V shed 7 bases, J shed 3 bases, and the junction held 10 bases outside the gene matches. Germline V lookup: CDR1 SGHTS, CDR2 YDEGEE.

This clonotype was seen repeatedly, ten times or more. CDR3 nucleotides: TGTGCCACCAGTGACCGACAGGGCGTCCGCTATGGCTACACCTTC. Amino acid sequence: CATSDRQGVRYGYTF. This chain connects TRBV24-1 to TRBJ1-2; TRBD1 aligns across 7 bases. Trimming removed 4 bases from V and 4 bases from J; junction bases left unmatched: 8. The CDR3 loop spans 15 amino acids. The germline V gene has CDR1 KGHDR and CDR2 SFDVKD.

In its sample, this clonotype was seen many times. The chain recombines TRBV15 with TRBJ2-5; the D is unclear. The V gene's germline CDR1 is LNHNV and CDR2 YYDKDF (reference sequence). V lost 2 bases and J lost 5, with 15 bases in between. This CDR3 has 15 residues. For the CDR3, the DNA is TGTGCCACCAGCAGACATACTATAGCTGGCGAGACCCAGTACTTC. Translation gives CATSRHTIAGETQYF. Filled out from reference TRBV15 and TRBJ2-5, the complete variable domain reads DAMVIQNPRYQVTQFGKPVTLSCSQTLNHNVMYWYQQKSSQAPKLLFHYYDKDFNNEADTPDNFQSRRPNTSFCFLDIRSPGLGDTAMYLCATSRHTIAGETQYFGPGTRLLVL.